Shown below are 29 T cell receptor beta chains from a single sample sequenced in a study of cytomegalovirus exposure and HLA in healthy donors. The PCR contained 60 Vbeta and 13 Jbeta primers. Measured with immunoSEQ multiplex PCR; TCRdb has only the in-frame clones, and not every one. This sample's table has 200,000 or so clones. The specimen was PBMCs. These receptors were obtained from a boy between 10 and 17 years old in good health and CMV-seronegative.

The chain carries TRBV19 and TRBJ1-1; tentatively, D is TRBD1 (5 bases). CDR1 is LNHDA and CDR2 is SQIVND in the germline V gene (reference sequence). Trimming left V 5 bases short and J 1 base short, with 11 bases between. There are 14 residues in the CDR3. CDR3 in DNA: TGTGCCAGTAGTCCTAGGGGCGGGAACACTGAAGCTTTCTTT. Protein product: CASSPRGGNTEAFF.

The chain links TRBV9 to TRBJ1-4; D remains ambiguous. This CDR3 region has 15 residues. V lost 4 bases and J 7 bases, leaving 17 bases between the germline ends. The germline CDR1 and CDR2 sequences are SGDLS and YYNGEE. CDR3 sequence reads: CASSPGEREIEKLFF. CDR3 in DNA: TGTGCCAGCAGCCCCGGGGAAAGGGAGATTGAAAAACTGTTTTTT.

This CDR3 is CASSEQAQETQYF. The CDR3, as DNA: TGCGCCAGCAGTGAGCAGGCCCAAGAGACCCAGTACTTC. The chain joins TRBV10-1 to TRBJ2-5, with D uncertain. This CDR3 comprises 13 residues. Trimming removed 2 bases from V and 1 base from J, with 5 bases in between. Germline V gene lookup returns CDR1 WNHNN and CDR2 SYGVQD (reference sequence).

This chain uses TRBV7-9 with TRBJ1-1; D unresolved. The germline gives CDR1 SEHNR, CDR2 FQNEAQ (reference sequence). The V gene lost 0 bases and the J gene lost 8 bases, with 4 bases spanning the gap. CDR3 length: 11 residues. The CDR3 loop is CASSLAGEAFF. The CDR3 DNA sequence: TGTGCCAGCAGCTTAGCCGGGGAAGCTTTCTTT.

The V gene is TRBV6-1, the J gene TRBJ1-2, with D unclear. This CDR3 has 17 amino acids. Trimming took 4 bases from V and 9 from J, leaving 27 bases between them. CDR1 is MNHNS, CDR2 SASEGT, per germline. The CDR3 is CASSAPLGPRDLWSYTF. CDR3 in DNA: TGTGCCAGCAGTGCCCCACTCGGGCCTCGGGATCTATGGAGCTACACCTTC.

The CDR3 region is CASSPPLRGQFVYEQYF. CDR3 bases: TGCGCCAGCAGTCCACCCTTGAGGGGACAGTTCGTCTACGAGCAGTACTTC. The chain employs TRBV4-1 and TRBJ2-7; TRBD1 agrees at 7 bases. The germline gives CDR1 MGHRA, CDR2 YSYEKL. V lost 6 bases and J lost 3; bases outside the gene matches: 17. The CDR3 is 17 amino acids.

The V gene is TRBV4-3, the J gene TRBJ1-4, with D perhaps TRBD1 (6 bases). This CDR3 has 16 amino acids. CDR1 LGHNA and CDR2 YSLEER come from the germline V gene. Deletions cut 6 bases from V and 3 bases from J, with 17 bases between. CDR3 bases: TGCGCCAGCAGTAAAACTACAGGGACGGCTAATGAAAAACTGTTTTTT. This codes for CASSKTTGTANEKLFF.

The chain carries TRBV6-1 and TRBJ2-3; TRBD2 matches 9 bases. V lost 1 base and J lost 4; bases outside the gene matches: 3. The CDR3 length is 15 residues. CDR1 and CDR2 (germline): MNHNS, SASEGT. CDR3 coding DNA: TGTGCCAGCAGTGAAGGGGCGGGGGGGCCAGATACGCAGTATTTT. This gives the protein CASSEGAGGPDTQYF.

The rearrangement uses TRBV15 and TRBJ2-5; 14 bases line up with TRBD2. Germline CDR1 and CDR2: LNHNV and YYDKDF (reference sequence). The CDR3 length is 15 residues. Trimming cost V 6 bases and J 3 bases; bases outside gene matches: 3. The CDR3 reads CATRTSGGAEETQYF. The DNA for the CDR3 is TGTGCCACCAGGACTAGCGGGGGGGCCGAAGAGACCCAGTACTTC.

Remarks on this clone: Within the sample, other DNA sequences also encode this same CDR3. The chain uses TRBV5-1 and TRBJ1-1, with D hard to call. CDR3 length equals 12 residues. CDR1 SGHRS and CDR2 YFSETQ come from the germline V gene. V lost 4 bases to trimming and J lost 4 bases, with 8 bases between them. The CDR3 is CASSLSGTEAFF. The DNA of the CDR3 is TGCGCCAGCAGCCTATCAGGCACTGAAGCTTTCTTT.

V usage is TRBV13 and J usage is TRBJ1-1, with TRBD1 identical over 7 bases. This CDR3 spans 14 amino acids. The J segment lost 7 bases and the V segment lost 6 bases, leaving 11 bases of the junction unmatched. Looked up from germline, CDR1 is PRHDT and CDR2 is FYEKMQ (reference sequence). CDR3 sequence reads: CASRRTGTDSEAFF. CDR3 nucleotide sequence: TGTGCCAGCAGACGGACCGGGACAGATAGTGAAGCTTTCTTT.

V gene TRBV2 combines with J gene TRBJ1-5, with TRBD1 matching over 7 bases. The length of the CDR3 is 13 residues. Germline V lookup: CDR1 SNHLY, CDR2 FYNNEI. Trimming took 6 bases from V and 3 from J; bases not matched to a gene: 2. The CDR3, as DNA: TGTGCCAGCAGCGGGACAGTCAATCAGCCCCAGCATTTT. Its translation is CASSGTVNQPQHF.

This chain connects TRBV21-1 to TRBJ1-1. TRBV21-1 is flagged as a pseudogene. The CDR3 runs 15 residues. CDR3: CASSKGGQGQTEAFF. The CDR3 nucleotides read TGTGCCAGCAGCAAGGGAGGGCAGGGGCAAACTGAAGCTTTCTTT.

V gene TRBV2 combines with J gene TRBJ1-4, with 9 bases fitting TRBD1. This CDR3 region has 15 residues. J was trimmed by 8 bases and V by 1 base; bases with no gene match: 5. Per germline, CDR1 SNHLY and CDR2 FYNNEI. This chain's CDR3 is CASSEGTGVAEKLFF. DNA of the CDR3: TGTGCCAGCAGTGAAGGGACAGGGGTTGCGGAAAAACTGTTTTTT.

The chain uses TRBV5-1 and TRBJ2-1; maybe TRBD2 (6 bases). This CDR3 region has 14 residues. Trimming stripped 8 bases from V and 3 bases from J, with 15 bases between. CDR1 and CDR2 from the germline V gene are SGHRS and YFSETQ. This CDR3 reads CASNLQGGYNEQFF. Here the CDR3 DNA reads TGCGCCAGTAACCTCCAGGGAGGCTACAATGAGCAGTTCTTC.

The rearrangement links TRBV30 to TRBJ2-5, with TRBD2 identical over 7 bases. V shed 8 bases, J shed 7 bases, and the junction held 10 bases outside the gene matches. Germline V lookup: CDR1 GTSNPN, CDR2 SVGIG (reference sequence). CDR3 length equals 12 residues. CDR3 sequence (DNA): TGTGCCCTAGGACGGGAGGACGGGACCCAGTACTTC. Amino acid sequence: CALGREDGTQYF. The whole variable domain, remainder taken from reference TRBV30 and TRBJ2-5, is SQTIHQWPATLVQPVGSPLSLECTVEGTSNPNLYWYRQAAGRGLQLLFYSVGIGQISSEVPQNLSASRPQDRQFILSSKKLLLSDSGFYLCALGREDGTQYFGPGTRLLVL.

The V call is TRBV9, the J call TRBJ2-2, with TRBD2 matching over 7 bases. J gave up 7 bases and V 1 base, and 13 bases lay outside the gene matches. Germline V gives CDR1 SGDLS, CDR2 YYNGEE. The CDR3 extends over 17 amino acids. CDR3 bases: TGTGCCAGCAGCGTATTATCCAGGGAGGGTTTTTTCGGGGAGCTGTTTTTT. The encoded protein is CASSVLSREGFFGELFF.

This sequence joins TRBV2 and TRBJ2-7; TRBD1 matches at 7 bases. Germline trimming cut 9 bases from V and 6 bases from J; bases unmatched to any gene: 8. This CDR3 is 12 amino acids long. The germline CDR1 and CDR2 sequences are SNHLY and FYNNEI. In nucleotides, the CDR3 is TGTGCCAGGGGGTTTGACAGGGCCGAGCAGTACTTC. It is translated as CARGFDRAEQYF.

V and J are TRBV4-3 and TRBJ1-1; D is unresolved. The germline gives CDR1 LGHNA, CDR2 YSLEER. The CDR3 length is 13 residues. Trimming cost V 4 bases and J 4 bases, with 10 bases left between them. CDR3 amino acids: CASSRSGGTEAFF. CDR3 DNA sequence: TGCGCCAGCAGCCGATCGGGAGGCACTGAAGCTTTCTTT.

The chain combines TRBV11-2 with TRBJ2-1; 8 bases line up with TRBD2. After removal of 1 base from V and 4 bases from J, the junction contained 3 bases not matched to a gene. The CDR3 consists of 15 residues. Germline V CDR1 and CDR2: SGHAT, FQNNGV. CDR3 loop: CASSLGGGIYNEQFF. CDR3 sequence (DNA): TGTGCCAGCAGCTTAGGCGGGGGGATTTACAATGAGCAGTTCTTC.

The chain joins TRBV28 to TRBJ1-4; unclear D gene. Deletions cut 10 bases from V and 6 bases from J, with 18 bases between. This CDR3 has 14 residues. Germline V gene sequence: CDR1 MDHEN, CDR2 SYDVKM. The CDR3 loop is CAMSRRTEDEKLFF. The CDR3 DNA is TGTGCCATGTCCCGACGGACTGAAGATGAAAAACTGTTTTTT.

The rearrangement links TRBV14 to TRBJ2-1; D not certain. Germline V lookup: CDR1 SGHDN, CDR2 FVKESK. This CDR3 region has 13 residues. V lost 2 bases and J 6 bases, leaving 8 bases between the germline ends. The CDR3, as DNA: TGTGCCAGCAGCCAAAATTCAGTCAATGAGCAGTTCTTC. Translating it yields CASSQNSVNEQFF.

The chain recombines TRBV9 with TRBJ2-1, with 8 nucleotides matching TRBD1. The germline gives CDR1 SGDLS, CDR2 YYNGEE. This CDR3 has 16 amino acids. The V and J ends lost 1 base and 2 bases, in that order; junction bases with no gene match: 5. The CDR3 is CASSVFSGGTYNEQFF. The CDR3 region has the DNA TGTGCCAGCAGCGTATTCTCAGGGGGCACCTACAATGAGCAGTTCTTC.

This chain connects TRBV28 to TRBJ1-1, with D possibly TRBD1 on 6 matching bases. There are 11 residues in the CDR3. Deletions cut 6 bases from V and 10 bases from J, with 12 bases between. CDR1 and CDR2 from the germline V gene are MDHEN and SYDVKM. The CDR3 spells CASRQGTRAFF. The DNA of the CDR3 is TGTGCCAGCAGACAAGGGACAAGAGCTTTCTTT.

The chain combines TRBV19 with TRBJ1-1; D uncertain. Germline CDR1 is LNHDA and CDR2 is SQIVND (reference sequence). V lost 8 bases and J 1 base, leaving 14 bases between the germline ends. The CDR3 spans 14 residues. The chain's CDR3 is CASSPLTGNTEAFF. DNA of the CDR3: TGTGCCAGTTCCCCTCTGACGGGGAACACTGAAGCTTTCTTT. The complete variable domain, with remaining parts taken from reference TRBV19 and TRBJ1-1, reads DGGITQSPKYLFRKEGQNVTLSCEQNLNHDAMYWYRQDPGQGLRLIYYSQIVNDFQKGDIAEGYSVSREKKESFPLTVTSAQKNPTAFYLCASSPLTGNTEAFFGQGTRLTVV.

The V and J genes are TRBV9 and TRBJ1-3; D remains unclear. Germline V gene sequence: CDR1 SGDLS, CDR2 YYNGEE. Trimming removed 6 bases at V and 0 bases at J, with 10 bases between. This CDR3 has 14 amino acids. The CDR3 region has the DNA TGTGCCAGCACTCGGGGAGTCTCTGGAAACACCATATATTTT. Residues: CASTRGVSGNTIYF.

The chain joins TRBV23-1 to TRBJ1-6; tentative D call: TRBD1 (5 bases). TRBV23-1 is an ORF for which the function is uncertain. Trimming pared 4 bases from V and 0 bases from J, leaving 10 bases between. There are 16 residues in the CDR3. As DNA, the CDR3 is TGCGCCAGCAGTCTAGACAGATACTCCTATAATTCACCCCTCCACTTT. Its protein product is CASSLDRYSYNSPLHF.

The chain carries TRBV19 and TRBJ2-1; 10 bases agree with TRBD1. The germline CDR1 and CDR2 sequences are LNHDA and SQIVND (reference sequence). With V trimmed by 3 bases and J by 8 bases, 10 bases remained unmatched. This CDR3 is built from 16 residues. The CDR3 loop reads CASSMYGTGVGYEQFF. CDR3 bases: TGTGCCAGTAGTATGTACGGGACAGGGGTCGGATATGAGCAGTTCTTC.

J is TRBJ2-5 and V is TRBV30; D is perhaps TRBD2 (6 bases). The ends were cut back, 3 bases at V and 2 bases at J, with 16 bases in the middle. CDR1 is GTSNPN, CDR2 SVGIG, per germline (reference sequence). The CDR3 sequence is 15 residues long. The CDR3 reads CAWRGGVTEQETQYF. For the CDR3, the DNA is TGTGCCTGGAGGGGGGGAGTAACAGAACAAGAGACCCAGTACTTC. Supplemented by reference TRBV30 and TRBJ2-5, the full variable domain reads SQTIHQWPATLVQPVGSPLSLECTVEGTSNPNLYWYRQAAGRGLQLLFYSVGIGQISSEVPQNLSASRPQDRQFILSSKKLLLSDSGFYLCAWRGGVTEQETQYFGPGTRLLVL.